These 13 T cell receptor beta chains were all obtained from the same sample, sequenced in a study of control samples from healthy donors and cancer patients. Sequenced by immunoSEQ multiplex PCR; TCRdb stores in-frame clones only, minus some. Here the sample spans around 130,000 clones, about 95% being singletons. The material sequenced was blood. These receptors all come from a man aged 25-45 years in good health.

The chain recombines TRBV4-2 with TRBJ1-3, with TRBD1 as a possible D gene (6 bases). Germline CDR1 LGHNA, CDR2 YNFKEQ. The CDR3 is 19 amino acids. With 0 bases removed from V and 2 bases from J, the gap between germline ends came to 20 bases. CDR3 protein: CASSQEQTGGRNPGNTIYF. CDR3 nucleotides: TGTGCCAGCAGCCAAGAACAAACGGGGGGGCGAAACCCTGGAAACACCATATATTTT.

This clone was detected only once. The sample holds other DNA sequences that translate to the same CDR3. The chain has TRBV19 and TRBJ1-6, with a weak D call TRBD1 (5 bases). CDR3 length: 14 amino acids. CDR1 LNHDA and CDR2 SQIVND come from the germline V gene (reference sequence). Trimming pared 5 bases from V and 8 bases from J, leaving 13 bases between. The CDR3 DNA reads as TGTGCCAGTAGTGGGCAGGGTGTTTATTCACCCCTCCACTTT. Amino acid sequence: CASSGQGVYSPLHF.

V usage is TRBV27 and J usage is TRBJ1-2; D is perhaps TRBD1 (5 bases). The CDR3 is 14 residues long. V was shortened by 4 bases and J by 2 bases, with 11 bases between the two germline ends. Germline V gives CDR1 MNHEY, CDR2 SMNVEV (reference sequence). CDR3 protein: CASSSGDSNYGYTF. In nucleotides, the CDR3 is TGTGCCAGCAGTTCGGGGGATTCGAACTATGGCTACACCTTC.

The chain joins TRBV15 to TRBJ2-7; 7 nucleotides match TRBD1. Trimming cost V 5 bases and J 6 bases; bases outside gene matches: 10. Germline V lookup: CDR1 LNHNV, CDR2 YYDKDF (reference sequence). This CDR3 has 14 residues. The CDR3, as DNA: TGTGCCACCAGCTTCCGGGACAGCGGACGCGAGCAGTACTTC. Protein: CATSFRDSGREQYF.

The CDR3 sequence: CASSIGQGAFYGYTF. The CDR3 bases are TGTGCCAGTAGTATAGGACAGGGGGCCTTCTATGGCTACACCTTC. V is TRBV19 and J is TRBJ1-2, with TRBD1 matching over 10 bases. The germline V gene has CDR1 LNHDA and CDR2 SQIVND (reference sequence). The junction had 3 bases not matched to a gene; V was cut back by 1 base and J by 4 bases. The CDR3 runs to 15 residues.

The chain joins TRBV3-1 (or the pseudogene TRBV3-2) to TRBJ2-7; possibly TRBD2 for D (6 bases). There are 16 residues in the CDR3. The V and J ends lost 3 bases and 0 bases respectively, with 15 bases between them. Germline V lookup: CDR1 LGHDT, CDR2 YNNKEL (reference sequence). The CDR3 DNA follows: TGTGCCAGCAGCCATGCAAGGGGACTCCCCTCCTACGAGCAGTACTTC. Its translation: CASSHARGLPSYEQYF.

The chain carries TRBV28 and TRBJ2-7; D is undetermined. Germline V gene data show CDR1 as MDHEN and CDR2 as SYDVKM. V was clipped by 2 bases and J by 4 bases, with 12 bases between them. The CDR3 covers 14 residues. CDR3 residues: CASSLRQIVYEQYF. CDR3 DNA: TGTGCCAGCAGTTTAAGGCAGATCGTGTACGAGCAGTACTTC. Complete variable domain (other parts from reference TRBV28 and TRBJ2-7): DVKVTQSSRYLVKRTGEKVFLECVQDMDHENMFWYRQDPGLGLRLIYFSYDVKMKEKGDIPEGYSVSREKKERFSLILESASTNQTSMYLCASSLRQIVYEQYFGPGTRLTVT.

The chain recombines TRBV5-5 with TRBJ2-7, with 7 positions matching TRBD1. The CDR3 extends over 15 amino acids. Germline values: CDR1 SGHKS, CDR2 YYEKEE (reference sequence). The junction had 6 bases not matched to a gene; V was cut back by 0 bases and J by 3 bases. This CDR3 reads CASSLGQGYSYEQYF. CDR3 in DNA: TGTGCCAGCAGCTTGGGACAGGGCTACAGCTACGAGCAGTACTTC.

The chain joins TRBV6-5 to TRBJ1-1, with 7 bases lining up with TRBD1. J lost 4 bases, V lost 6 bases, and 5 bases had no gene match. Germline lookup yields CDR1 MNHEY and CDR2 SVGAGI. The length of the CDR3 is 13 residues. The CDR3 region is CASRLTGVTEAFF. The CDR3 coding sequence is TGTGCCAGCAGGCTTACAGGGGTCACTGAAGCTTTCTTT.

This clone was observed once. The chain has TRBV6-4 and TRBJ2-1; D call uncertain. Germline V gene lookup returns CDR1 MRHNA and CDR2 SNTAGT. V gave up 10 bases and J gave up 9 bases, with 10 bases separating them. CDR3 length: 10 residues. The DNA of the CDR3 is TGTGCCAACCACCGTGTTGAGCAGTTCTTC. Residues: CANHRVEQFF.

The V and J genes are TRBV6-6 and TRBJ1-2; weak D call: TRBD1 (6 bases). Per the germline V gene, CDR1 is MNHNY and CDR2 is SVGAGI (reference sequence). The V end lost 9 bases, the J end lost 4 bases, and 12 bases lay between the germline ends. This CDR3 is built from 12 residues. CDR3 in DNA: TGTGCCAGTGGGGGACACGTCTATGGCTACACCTTC. It codes for CASGGHVYGYTF.

The chain uses TRBV5-4 and TRBJ1-2; D is uncertain. Germline CDR1 and CDR2: SGHNT and YYREEE (reference sequence). V was cut by 4 bases and J by 3 bases, with 13 bases left in between. The CDR3 covers 14 residues. Here the CDR3 reads CASSGEEGYYGYTF. The CDR3 DNA is TGTGCCAGCAGCGGTGAAGAGGGATACTATGGCTACACCTTC.

This rearrangement joins TRBV4-1 to TRBJ2-7; no clear D. Germline V gene lookup returns CDR1 MGHRA and CDR2 YSYEKL. This CDR3 has 13 amino acids. V was shortened by 0 bases and J by 6 bases, with 9 bases between the two germline ends. The CDR3 is CASSQDYGTEQYF. The DNA of the CDR3 is TGCGCCAGCAGCCAAGATTACGGCACCGAGCAGTACTTC.